A selection of T cell receptor beta chains follows, all from one sample in a study of CD8+CD57+ T cells in acquired aplastic anemia. MiXCR, applied by TCRdb to the reads, yields one record per CDR3 protein. The sample has approximately 190,000 distinct CDR3 sequences; approximately 48% are singletons. Specimen: sorted CD4+, CD8+, or CD8+CD57+ T cells (not recorded which) from PBMCs. The receptors here all came from a human donor with aplastic anemia. Both conserved end residues are part of each CDR3. Each record gives: clone size, V gene, J gene, D gene, CDR3 protein, CDR3 DNA. The D gene is left open where the match is weak. Some rows mark clone size as missing; the rest say once, few, many or name a class of expanded clone.

>-|TRBV5-1|TRBJ2-3|-
CASSSRTGTSTDTQYF
TGCGCCAGCAGCTCTCGGACGGGGACTAGCACAGATACGCAGTATTTT
>-|TRBV10-1|TRBJ1-1|-
CASSDWGGVRTEAFF
TGCGCCAGCAGTGATTGGGGCGGAGTGAGGACTGAAGCTTTCTTT
>many|TRBV5-1|TRBJ1-6|TRBD1
CASSFTGGVSPLHF
TGCGCCAGCAGCTTTACAGGGGGTGTTTCACCCCTCCACTTT
>-|TRBV24-1|TRBJ2-2|-
CATRTGTGELFF
TGTGCCACCAGAACAGGGACCGGGGAGCTGTTTTTT
>-|TRBV2|TRBJ1-5|-
CASTTEGHSNQPQHF
TGTGCCAGCACCACGGAAGGGCATAGCAATCAGCCCCAGCATTTT
>-|TRBV5-4|TRBJ1-6|-
CASSFGMSGMDSPLHF
TGTGCCAGCAGCTTCGGCATGTCAGGGATGGATTCACCCCTCCACTTT
>-|TRBV11-2|TRBJ1-5|TRBD1
CASSSRTGGSNQPQHF
TGTGCCAGCAGCTCCCGGACAGGGGGTAGCAATCAGCCCCAGCATTTT
>few|TRBV30|TRBJ2-5|TRBD2
CAWSAGTSGSLKTQYF
TGTGCCTGGAGCGCCGGGACTAGCGGGAGTCTAAAGACCCAGTACTTC
>-|TRBV5-1|TRBJ2-1|-
CASSRPTANSYNEQFF
TGCGCCAGCAGCCGCCCTACCGCCAACTCCTACAATGAGCAGTTCTTC
>few|TRBV19|TRBJ1-4|TRBD1
CASSIEVPGQATNEKLFF
TGTGCCAGTAGTATAGAAGTACCGGGACAGGCAACTAATGAAAAACTGTTTTTT
>many|TRBV20-1|TRBJ2-1|TRBD2
CSVPRTSGHPWGNEQFF
TGCAGTGTTCCCCGGACTAGCGGTCACCCCTGGGGCAATGAGCAGTTCTTC
>many|TRBV7-6|TRBJ2-6|TRBD1
CASSPTGGTGANVLTF
TGTGCCAGCAGCCCAACAGGGGGGACAGGGGCCAACGTCCTGACTTTC
>many|TRBV7-3|TRBJ2-1|-
CASSSGPLREQFF
TGTGCCAGCAGCTCTGGTCCCTTGCGTGAGCAGTTCTTC
>-|TRBV20-1|TRBJ2-1|TRBD2
CSAREASGRIRQFF
TGCAGTGCTAGAGAAGCTAGCGGGAGGATTCGGCAGTTCTTC
>few|TRBV2|TRBJ1-3|-
CASRQISGNTIYF
TGTGCCAGCAGACAGATCTCTGGAAACACCATATATTTT
>few|TRBV7-2|TRBJ2-5|-
CAGTVAGQETQYF
TGTGCCGGGACAGTAGCGGGACAAGAGACCCAGTACTTC
>-|TRBV20-1|TRBJ2-7|TRBD2
CSASSGELYEQYF
TGCAGTGCCTCTAGCGGGGAACTCTACGAGCAGTACTTC
>-|TRBV20-1|TRBJ1-4|-
CSARDQGWGEKLFF
TGCAGTGCTAGAGATCAGGGGTGGGGTGAAAAACTGTTTTTT
>-|TRBV7-6|TRBJ2-5|-
CASSLDLQRSQYF
TGTGCCAGCAGCTTAGATCTTCAAAGGAGCCAGTACTTC
>-|TRBV2|TRBJ2-5|-
CASGLKQGETQYF
TGTGCCAGCGGACTAAAACAGGGGGAGACCCAGTACTTC
>few|TRBV9|TRBJ2-3|-
CASSPFSTDTQYF
TGTGCCAGCAGCCCCTTTAGCACAGATACGCAGTATTTT
>-|TRBV20-1|TRBJ2-7|-
CSARDREFEQYF
TGCAGTGCTAGAGACAGGGAGTTCGAGCAGTACTTC
>-|TRBV7-3|TRBJ2-1|TRBD2
CASSSLAGEPIAEQFF
TGTGCCAGCAGCTCCCTAGCGGGGGAGCCCATCGCCGAGCAGTTCTTC
>-|TRBV24-1|TRBJ1-5|-
CATSDSGLLRSNQPQHF
TGTGCCACCAGTGATTCAGGGCTTCTGAGGAGCAATCAGCCCCAGCATTTT
>once|TRBV11-1|TRBJ2-3|-
CASSLAYGRGTDTQYF
TGTGCCAGCAGCTTAGCGTACGGCAGGGGTACAGATACGCAGTATTTT
>many|TRBV5-1|TRBJ2-5|-
CASSRHIQETQYF
TGCGCCAGCAGCCGCCACATCCAAGAGACCCAGTACTTC
>many|TRBV7-2|TRBJ2-5|TRBD2
CASSLYGGGQETQYF
TGTGCCAGCAGCTTATACGGCGGGGGCCAAGAGACCCAGTACTTC
>-|TRBV5-1|TRBJ2-7|-
CASSLGGTYSYEQYF
TGCGCCAGCAGCTTAGGGGGGACCTACTCCTACGAGCAGTACTTC
>-|TRBV3-1|TRBJ1-1|-
CASSQVGVNTEAFF
TGTGCCAGCAGCCAAGTAGGAGTGAACACTGAAGCTTTCTTT
>once|TRBV9|TRBJ2-3|TRBD2
CASSGLRGGLADTQYF
TGTGCCAGCAGCGGTCTGCGGGGGGGCCTCGCAGATACGCAGTATTTT